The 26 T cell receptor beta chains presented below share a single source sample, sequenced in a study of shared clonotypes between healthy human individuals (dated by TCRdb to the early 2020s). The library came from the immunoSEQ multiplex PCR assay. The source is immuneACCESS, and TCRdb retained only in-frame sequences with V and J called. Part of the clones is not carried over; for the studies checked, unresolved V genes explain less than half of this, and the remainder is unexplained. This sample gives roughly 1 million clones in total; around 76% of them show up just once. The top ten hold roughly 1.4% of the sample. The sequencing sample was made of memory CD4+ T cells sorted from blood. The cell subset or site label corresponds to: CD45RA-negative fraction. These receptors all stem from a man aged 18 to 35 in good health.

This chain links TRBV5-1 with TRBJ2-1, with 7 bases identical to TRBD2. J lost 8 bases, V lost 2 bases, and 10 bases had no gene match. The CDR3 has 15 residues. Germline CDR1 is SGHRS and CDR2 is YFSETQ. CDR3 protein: CASSFSGLTADEQFF. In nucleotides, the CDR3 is TGCGCCAGCAGCTTTAGCGGGCTCACGGCGGATGAGCAGTTCTTC.

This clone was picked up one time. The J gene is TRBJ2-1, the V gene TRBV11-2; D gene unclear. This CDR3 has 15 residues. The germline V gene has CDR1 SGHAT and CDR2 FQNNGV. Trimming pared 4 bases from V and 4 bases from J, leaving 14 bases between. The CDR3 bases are TGTGCCAGCAGCTCCCTCGGCGTTGGATACAATGAGCAGTTCTTC. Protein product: CASSSLGVGYNEQFF.

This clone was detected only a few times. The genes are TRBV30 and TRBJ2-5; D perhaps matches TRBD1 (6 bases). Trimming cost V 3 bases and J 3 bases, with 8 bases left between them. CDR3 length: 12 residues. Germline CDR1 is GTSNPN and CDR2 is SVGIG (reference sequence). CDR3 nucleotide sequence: TGTGCCTGGAGGACAGGAAAAGAGACCCAGTACTTC. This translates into CAWRTGKETQYF.

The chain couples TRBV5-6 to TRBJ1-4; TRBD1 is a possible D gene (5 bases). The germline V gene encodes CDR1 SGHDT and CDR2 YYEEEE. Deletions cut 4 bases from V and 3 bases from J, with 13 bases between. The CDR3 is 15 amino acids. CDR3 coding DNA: TGTGCCAGCAGCCTACTGCCAGGGTCTAATGAAAAACTGTTTTTT. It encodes CASSLLPGSNEKLFF.

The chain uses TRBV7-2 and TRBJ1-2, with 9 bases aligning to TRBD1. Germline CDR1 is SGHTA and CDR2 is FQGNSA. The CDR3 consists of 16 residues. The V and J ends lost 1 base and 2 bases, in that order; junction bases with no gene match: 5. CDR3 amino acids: CASSLGEGQGNYGYTF. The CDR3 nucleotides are TGTGCCAGCAGCTTAGGCGAGGGACAGGGAAACTATGGCTACACCTTC.

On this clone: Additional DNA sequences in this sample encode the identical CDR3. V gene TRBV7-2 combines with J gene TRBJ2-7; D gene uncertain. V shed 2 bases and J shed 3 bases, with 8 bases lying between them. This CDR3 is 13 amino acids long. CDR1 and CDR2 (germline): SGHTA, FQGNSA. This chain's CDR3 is CASSLLANYEQYF. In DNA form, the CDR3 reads TGTGCCAGCAGCTTATTAGCTAACTACGAGCAGTACTTC.

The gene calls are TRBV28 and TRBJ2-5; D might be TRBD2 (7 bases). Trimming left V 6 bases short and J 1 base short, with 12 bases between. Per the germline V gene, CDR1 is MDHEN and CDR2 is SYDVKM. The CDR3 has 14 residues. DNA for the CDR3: TGTGCCAGCAGGCAGGGGACTATCCAAGAGACCCAGTACTTC. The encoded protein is CASRQGTIQETQYF.

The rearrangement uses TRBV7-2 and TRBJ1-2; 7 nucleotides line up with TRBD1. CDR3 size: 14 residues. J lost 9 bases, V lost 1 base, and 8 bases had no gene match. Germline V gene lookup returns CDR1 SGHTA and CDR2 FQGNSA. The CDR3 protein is CASSLEPGQRRYTF. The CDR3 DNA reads TGTGCCAGCAGCTTAGAGCCGGGACAGCGCCGCTACACCTTC.

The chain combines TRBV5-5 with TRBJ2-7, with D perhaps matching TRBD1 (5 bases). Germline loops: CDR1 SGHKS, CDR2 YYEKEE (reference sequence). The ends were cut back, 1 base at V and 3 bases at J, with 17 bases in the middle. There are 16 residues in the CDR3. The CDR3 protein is CASSLYIAGPHYEQYF. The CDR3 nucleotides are TGTGCCAGCAGCTTGTATATCGCAGGGCCCCACTACGAGCAGTACTTC.

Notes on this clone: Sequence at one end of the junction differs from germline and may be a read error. As DNA, the CDR3 is TGTGCCATCAGTACGGGACAGGGGGCTGTTAGCGAAAAACTGCTTTTT. As protein: CAISTGQGAVSEKLLF. The chain is built from TRBV10-3 and TRBJ1-4; 12 positions match TRBD1. This CDR3 contains 16 residues. The germline CDR1 and CDR2 sequences are ENHRY and SYGVKD.

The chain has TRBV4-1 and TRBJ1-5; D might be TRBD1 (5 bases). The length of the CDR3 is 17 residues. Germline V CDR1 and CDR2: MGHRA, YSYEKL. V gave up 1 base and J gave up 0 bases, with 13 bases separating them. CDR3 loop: CASSQGPPTDSNQPQHF. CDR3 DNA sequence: TGCGCCAGCAGCCAAGGCCCCCCGACAGATAGCAATCAGCCCCAGCATTTT.

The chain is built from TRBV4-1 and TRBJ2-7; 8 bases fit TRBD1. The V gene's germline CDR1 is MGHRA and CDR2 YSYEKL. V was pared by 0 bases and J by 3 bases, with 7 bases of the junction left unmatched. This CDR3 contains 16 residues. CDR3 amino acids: CASSQELTGAFYEQYF. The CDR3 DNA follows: TGCGCCAGCAGCCAAGAATTGACAGGGGCTTTCTACGAGCAGTACTTC.

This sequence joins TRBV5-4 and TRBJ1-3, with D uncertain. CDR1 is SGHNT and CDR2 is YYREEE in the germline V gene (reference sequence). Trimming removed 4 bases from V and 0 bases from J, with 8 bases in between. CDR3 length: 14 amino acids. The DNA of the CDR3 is TGTGCCAGCAGCGCACGGGACTCTGGAAACACCATATATTTT. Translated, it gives CASSARDSGNTIYF.

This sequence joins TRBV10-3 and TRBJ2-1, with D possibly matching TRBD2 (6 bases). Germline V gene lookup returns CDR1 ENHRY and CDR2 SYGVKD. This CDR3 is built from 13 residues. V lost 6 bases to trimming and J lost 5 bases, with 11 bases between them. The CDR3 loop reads CAIRTGLHNEQFF. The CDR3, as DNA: TGTGCCATCAGAACGGGACTCCACAATGAGCAGTTCTTC.

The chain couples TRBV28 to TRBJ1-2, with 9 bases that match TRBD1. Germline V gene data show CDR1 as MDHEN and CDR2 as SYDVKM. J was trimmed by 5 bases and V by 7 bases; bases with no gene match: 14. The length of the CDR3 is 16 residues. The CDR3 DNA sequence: TGTGCCAGCACCCTTAGAAGCATCGGGACAGGGTATGGCTACACCTTC. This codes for CASTLRSIGTGYGYTF.

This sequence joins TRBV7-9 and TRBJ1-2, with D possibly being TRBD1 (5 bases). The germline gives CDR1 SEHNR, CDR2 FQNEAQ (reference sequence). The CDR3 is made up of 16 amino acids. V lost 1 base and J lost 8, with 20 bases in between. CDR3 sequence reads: CASSLEWIDQGGGYTF. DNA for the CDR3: TGTGCCAGCAGCTTAGAATGGATAGATCAGGGCGGAGGCTACACCTTC.

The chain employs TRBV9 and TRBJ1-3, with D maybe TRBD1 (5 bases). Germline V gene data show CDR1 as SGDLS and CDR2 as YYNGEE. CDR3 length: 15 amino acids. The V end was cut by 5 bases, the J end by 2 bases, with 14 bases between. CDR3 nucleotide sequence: TGTGCCAGCAGTGGCAGGGAGTTGGCTGGAAACACCATATATTTT. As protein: CASSGRELAGNTIYF.

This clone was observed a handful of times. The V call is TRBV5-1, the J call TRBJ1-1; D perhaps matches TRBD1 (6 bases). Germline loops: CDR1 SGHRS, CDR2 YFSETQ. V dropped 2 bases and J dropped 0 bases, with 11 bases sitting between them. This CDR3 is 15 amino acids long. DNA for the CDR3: TGCGCCAGCAGCTTCGCACAGGGCGTGAACACTGAAGCTTTCTTT. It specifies CASSFAQGVNTEAFF.

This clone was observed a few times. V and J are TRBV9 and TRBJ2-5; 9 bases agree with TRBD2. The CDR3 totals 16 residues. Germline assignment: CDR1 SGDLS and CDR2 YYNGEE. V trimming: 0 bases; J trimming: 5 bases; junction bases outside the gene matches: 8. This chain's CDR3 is CASSVGGGAVDETQYF. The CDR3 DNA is TGTGCCAGCAGCGTAGGCGGGGGGGCCGTCGACGAGACCCAGTACTTC.

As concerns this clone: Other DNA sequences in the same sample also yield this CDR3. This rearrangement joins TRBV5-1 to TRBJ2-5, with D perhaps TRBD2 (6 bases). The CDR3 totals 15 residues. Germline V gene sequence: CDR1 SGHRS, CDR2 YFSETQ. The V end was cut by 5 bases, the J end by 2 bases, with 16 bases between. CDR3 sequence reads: CASSLASGLQETQYF. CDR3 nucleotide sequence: TGCGCCAGCAGTCTTGCTTCGGGACTTCAAGAGACCCAGTACTTC.

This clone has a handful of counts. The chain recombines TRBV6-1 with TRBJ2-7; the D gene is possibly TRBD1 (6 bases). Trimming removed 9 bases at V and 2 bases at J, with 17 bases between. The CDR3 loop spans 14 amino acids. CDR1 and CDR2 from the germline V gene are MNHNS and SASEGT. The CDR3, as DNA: TGTGCCAGTACTCCCGGGACAAAACCCTACGAGCAGTACTTC. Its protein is CASTPGTKPYEQYF.

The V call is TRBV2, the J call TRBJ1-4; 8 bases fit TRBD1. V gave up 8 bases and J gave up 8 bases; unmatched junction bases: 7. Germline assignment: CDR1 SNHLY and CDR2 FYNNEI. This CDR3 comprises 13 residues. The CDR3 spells CASQGQGSEKLFF. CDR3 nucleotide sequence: TGTGCCAGCCAAGGACAGGGAAGCGAAAAACTGTTTTTT. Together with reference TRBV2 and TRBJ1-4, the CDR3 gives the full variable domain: EPEVTQTPSHQVTQMGQEVILRCVPISNHLYFYWYRQILGQKVEFLVSFYNNEISEKSEIFDDQFSVERPDGSNFTLKIRSTKLEDSAMYFCASQGQGSEKLFFGSGTQLSVL.

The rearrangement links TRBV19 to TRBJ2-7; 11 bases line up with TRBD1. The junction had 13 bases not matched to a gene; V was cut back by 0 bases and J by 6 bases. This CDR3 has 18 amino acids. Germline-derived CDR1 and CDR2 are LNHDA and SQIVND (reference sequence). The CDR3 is CASSIDRRTGGMSGEQYF. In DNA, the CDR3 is TGTGCCAGTAGTATAGATCGGAGGACAGGGGGCATGTCCGGCGAGCAGTACTTC.

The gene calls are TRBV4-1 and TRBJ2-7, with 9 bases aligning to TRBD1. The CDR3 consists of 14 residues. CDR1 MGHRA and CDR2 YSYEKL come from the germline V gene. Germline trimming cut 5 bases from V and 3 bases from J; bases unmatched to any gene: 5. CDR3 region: CASSAPGQGYEQYF. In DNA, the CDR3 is TGCGCCAGCAGCGCCCCGGGACAGGGCTACGAGCAGTACTTC.

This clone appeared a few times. The CDR3 region is CAIRPDRVNQPQHF. The CDR3, as DNA: TGTGCCATCAGGCCGGACAGGGTCAATCAGCCCCAGCATTTT. The gene calls are TRBV10-3 and TRBJ1-5; 8 bases line up with TRBD1. The CDR3 spans 14 residues. Per germline, CDR1 ENHRY and CDR2 SYGVKD. J was trimmed by 3 bases and V by 6 bases; bases with no gene match: 4.

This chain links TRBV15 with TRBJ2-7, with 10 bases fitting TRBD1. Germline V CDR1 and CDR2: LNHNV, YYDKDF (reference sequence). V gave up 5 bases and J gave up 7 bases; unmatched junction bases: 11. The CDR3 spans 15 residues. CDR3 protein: CATSRPGTGDGEQYF. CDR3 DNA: TGTGCCACCAGCCGACCCGGGACAGGGGATGGGGAGCAGTACTTC.